The clone carrying this TCR beta chain was recorded a few times. Its antigen is not known. TCRdb reprocessed the 5' RACE reads via MiXCR and lists one record per CDR3 protein. The sample holds around 590,000 distinct CDR3 sequences; 9% to 15% are singletons and the top ten take 14% to 15%. This CDR3 has 12 residues. Trimming shortened V by 3 bases and J by 8 bases, and 10 bases separated the two germline ends. CDR1 LGHNA and CDR2 YNFKEQ come from the germline V gene. The data are from a study of T cells after yellow fever vaccination. Study information: Where fractions had low cell numbers, libraries were prepared from them with the SMART-Seq v4 Ultra Low Input RNA kit.

Points from the study as a whole: Post-booster reappearance was seen for most primary-vaccination clones (just under 97% CD4, about 88% CD8).

The chain has TRBV4-2 and TRBJ1-2, with no clear D. The material was PBMCs, obtained on the day of the yellow fever booster vaccination. This receptor was identified in a young man who received the YFV17D yellow fever vaccine. The CDR3 loop reads CASSQGIQGYTF. CDR3 sequence (DNA): TGTGCCAGCAGCCAGGGGATCCAGGGCTACACCTTC.